This is a list of T cell receptor beta chains from one sample in a study of cytomegalovirus exposure and HLA in healthy donors. Some clones are missing from TCRdb's copy, which holds only in-frame ones; the method was immunoSEQ multiplex PCR. The sample holds 150,000 to 200,000 clones, roughly 74% seen once. Sequencing was performed on PBMCs. The receptors were sampled from a woman aged 40-49 years in good health and CMV-seropositive. The CDR3 runs from the conserved cysteine through the conserved F or W. The D gene is left open where the match is weak. For some rows the clone size is stated as once, few or many, or as a class when expanded; others skip it.

v_gene	d_gene	len	abundance	j_gene	CDR3nt	CDR3aa
TRBV6-5	NA	13	once	TRBJ1-2	TGTGCCAGCAGGGCGGGACTTCTCTATGGCTACACCTTC	CASRAGLLYGYTF
TRBV21-1	NA	15	NA	TRBJ2-1	TGTGCCAGCAGCAAAGTTTACAGGGGTTACAATGAGCAGTTCTTC	CASSKVYRGYNEQFF
TRBV5-3	TRBD1	16	few	TRBJ1-2	TGTGCCAGAAGCTTGGCCGGTGGACAGGTATTCTATGGCTACACCTTC	CARSLAGGQVFYGYTF
TRBV11-2	TRBD1	16	NA	TRBJ2-2	TGTGCCAGCAGCTTGCTTGGACAGGTTCAGGGGGGGGAGCTGTTTTTT	CASSLLGQVQGGELFF
TRBV5-1	NA	12	NA	TRBJ2-7	TGCGCCAGCAGCTTAGTGGGAGACGAGCAGTACTTC	CASSLVGDEQYF
TRBV6-5	TRBD1	16	few	TRBJ2-7	TGTGCCAGCAGTTACTCGCGGACAGGGGACTCCTACGAGCAGTACTTC	CASSYSRTGDSYEQYF
TRBV6-5	NA	10	NA	TRBJ1-1	TGTGCCAGCATCGCCAGGGGAGCTTTCTTT	CASIARGAFF
TRBV23-1	NA	16	NA	TRBJ1-1	TGCGCCAGCAGTCAATCACCTGCGGGGGTAGTTACTGAAGCTTTCTTT	CASSQSPAGVVTEAFF
TRBV7-8	NA	14	NA	TRBJ2-5	TGTGCCAGCAGCCTCTCTATTGAAGGGAGGACCCAGTACTTC	CASSLSIEGRTQYF
TRBV27	NA	13	NA	TRBJ2-7	TGTGCCAGCAGGGGCGTCCAAAACTACGAGCAGTACTTC	CASRGVQNYEQYF
TRBV7-3	TRBD2	17	NA	TRBJ2-1	TGTGCCAGCAGCCCATCGACTAGCGGGGGATTCTACAATGAGCAGTTCTTC	CASSPSTSGGFYNEQFF
TRBV10-3	TRBD1	16	NA	TRBJ1-5	TGTGCCATCAGTGAGTCCGCTAGGACAGGGACTCAGCCCCAGCATTTT	CAISESARTGTQPQHF
TRBV15	NA	12	NA	TRBJ1-2	TGTGCCACCAGCAGAGATCAGGTTGGCTACACCTTC	CATSRDQVGYTF
TRBV7-2	NA	16	few	TRBJ1-2	TGTGCCAGCAGCTTCTCGATATCAGGGGAAGGTAGTGGCTACACCTTC	CASSFSISGEGSGYTF
TRBV6-6	TRBD2	16	once	TRBJ2-3	TGTGCCAGCAGTCCCCGGGGGGTTACGCAGGTAGATACGCAGTATTTT	CASSPRGVTQVDTQYF
TRBV9	TRBD1	13	NA	TRBJ2-7	TGTGCCAGCAGCGCACAGGGGGCCTACGAGCAGTACTTC	CASSAQGAYEQYF
TRBV11-3	TRBD2	15	NA	TRBJ2-1	TGTGCCAGCAGCCCGCGGGGGAGCTCCTACAATGAGCAGTTCTTC	CASSPRGSSYNEQFF